This T cell receptor (beta chain) was profiled in a study of blood T cell repertoires in COVID-19 (dated by TCRdb to 2018 to 2020). Regarding the complete study: The collaborator samples originated in the United States, Italy and Spain and spanned the acute and convalescent phases of COVID-19. Where HLA class I and class II types were available, the types were taken from metadata supplied by the sample provider, not from assay-based typing. Subjects who had been exposed to COVID-19, were actively infected with it, or had recovered from it provided the deeply sampled blood TCRbeta repertoires that made up the dataset. Sample metadata almost always included a de-identified subject ID, COVID-19 status, age in years and sex. The prospective study material was composed of cDNA or gDNA derived from T cells, B-cell-depleted T cells, or PBMCs. The repertoires were released in a freely available public database meant as a resource for research on the immune response to SARS-CoV-2. Samples came from the ongoing ImmuneRACE study (first 160 participants) plus 1,254 subjects from 6 global collaborators. What the work shows at the level of the full study, not this receptor alone: The amount of clinical and demographic metadata varied by source and participant and was provided uncurated.

Per the germline V gene, MDHEN is the CDR1 and SYDVKM is the CDR2. At the junction V is shortened by 4 bases and J by 6 bases, with 15 bases in between. The CDR3, cysteine through phenylalanine, is 15 amino acids long. The kept DNA is CDR3 alone, 45 bases in frame from the first base. TCRbeta CDR3 regions were amplified from genomic DNA using the immunoSEQ Assay, a bias-controlled multiplex PCR. The study's own analysis went as follows. Nucleated cell counts per sample were estimated from amplification of reference gene primers within the assay. Sequence reads were collapsed and filtered to measure the absolute abundance of every unique TCRbeta CDR3 rearrangement. Productive Simpson clonality was computed per sample as the square root of Simpson's diversity index over productive rearrangements. TCRdb's version of the immuneACCESS table is confined to in-frame rearrangements and falls short of the full clone set. An unresolved V gene accounts for under half of the shortfall where checked; the remainder is of unknown origin. The V and J calls and the clone size are those of that table, but D and trimming were determined from the DNA. The sample contains around 99,000 clones, nearly 85% of them found a single time. The ten largest clones capture 6.5% to 8% of the sample.

In regard to this clone: It lacks a known antigen. No base qualities exist here, and no much larger clone lies one base off it.

The collaborating institutions used their own protocols to collect whole blood in K2EDTA tubes. For TCRbeta analysis, collaborator samples were shipped as frozen whole blood, as isolated PBMCs, or as DNA extracted from either sample type. Specimen: peripheral blood. The clonotype comes from a woman aged 45-65 years with acute or convalescent COVID-19. This receptor chain uses TRBV28 and TRBJ2-2; a weak D assignment points to TRBD1 (6 bases agree). CDR3 sequence: CASSSLKGGSGELFF. DNA sequence: TGTGCCAGCAGTTCGCTAAAAGGGGGATCCGGGGAGCTGTTTTTT.